The 11 T cell receptor beta chains presented below share a single source sample, sequenced in a study of shared clonotypes between healthy human individuals. TCRdb keeps only in-frame clones here, not all; method: immunoSEQ multiplex PCR. Altogether about 470,000 clones are present, 70% to 80% being singletons, with the ten largest covering roughly 13%. The sample was PBMCs. These receptors all come from a middle-aged woman in good health. Some clones in this sample may be carry-over from other donors' samples.

The rearrangement uses TRBV18 and TRBJ2-5; TRBD1 aligns across 8 bases. Trimming took 6 bases from V and 4 from J; bases not matched to a gene: 10. The length of the CDR3 is 15 residues. Germline V gives CDR1 KGHSH, CDR2 LQKENI. DNA for the CDR3: TGTGCCAGCTCCCCGGGGCCCGACAGGGGAGAGACCCAGTACTTC. Its translation is CASSPGPDRGETQYF. Full variable domain (rest looked up from reference TRBV18 and TRBJ2-5): NAGVMQNPRHLVRRRGQEARLRCSPMKGHSHVYWYRQLPEEGLKFMVYLQKENIIDESGMPKERFSAEFPKEGPSILRIQQVVRGDSAAYFCASSPGPDRGETQYFGPGTRLLVL.

This clone has more than one count but fewer than ten. V and J are TRBV10-2 and TRBJ1-1; D ambiguous. The V gene's germline CDR1 is WSHSY and CDR2 SAAADI. The CDR3 is made up of 14 amino acids. V lost 2 bases to trimming and J lost 1 base, with 8 bases between them. DNA of the CDR3: TGCGCCAGCAGTGAGGGGTCAGCGAACACTGAAGCTTTCTTT. Encoded protein: CASSEGSANTEAFF.

This clone is a singleton in its sample. The J gene is TRBJ2-7, the V gene TRBV23-1; 8 positions agree with TRBD1. TRBV23-1 is given ORF status, its function remaining uncertain. The CDR3 sequence is 17 residues long. V gave up 1 base and J gave up 4 bases; unmatched junction bases: 12. CDR3 residues: CASSQLASGQEVYEQYF. CDR3 in DNA: TGCGCCAGCAGTCAATTAGCCTCGGGACAGGAGGTATACGAGCAGTACTTC.

This clone was seen a handful of times. The chain is built from TRBV5-1 and TRBJ1-4; 7 positions match TRBD1. Looked up from germline, CDR1 is SGHRS and CDR2 is YFSETQ. J gave up 3 bases and V 4 bases, and 6 bases lay outside the gene matches. The length of the CDR3 is 15 residues. CDR3 bases: TGCGCCAGCAGCCCCCGGGGGACAGCTAATGAAAAACTGTTTTTT. Amino acid sequence: CASSPRGTANEKLFF.

The gene calls are TRBV5-4 and TRBJ2-7, with 9 nucleotides matching TRBD2. The trim removed 4 bases at V and 1 base at J, leaving 6 bases unmatched. Germline CDR1 and CDR2: SGHNT and YYREEE (reference sequence). The CDR3 is 15 amino acids. In nucleotides, the CDR3 is TGTGCCAGCAGCATGGGACTAGCTGGGTCCTACGAGCAGTACTTC. Its translation is CASSMGLAGSYEQYF.

This rearrangement joins TRBV28 to TRBJ2-5, with TRBD1 matching 8 bases. V was pared by 5 bases and J by 4 bases, with 9 bases of the junction left unmatched. The CDR3 has 15 amino acids. In germline, CDR1 is MDHEN, CDR2 SYDVKM. The CDR3 coding sequence is TGTGCCAGCAGTCCTCTCAGGGGGCGCCGAGAGACCCAGTACTTC. It codes for CASSPLRGRRETQYF.

The chain employs TRBV7-2 and TRBJ2-7; TRBD2 matches at 11 bases. Germline loops: CDR1 SGHTA, CDR2 FQGNSA. V dropped 5 bases and J dropped 2; count of bases not matched to a gene: 2. The CDR3 covers 14 residues. In DNA form, the CDR3 reads TGTGCCAGCAGCAGGGGACTAGCGGCCTACGAGCAGTACTTC. Its translation: CASSRGLAAYEQYF.

The chain links TRBV11-2 to TRBJ2-1; D perhaps matches TRBD2 (6 bases). Per the germline V gene, CDR1 is SGHAT and CDR2 is FQNNGV. This CDR3 spans 15 amino acids. Trimming removed 5 bases at V and 0 bases at J, with 11 bases between. CDR3 sequence (DNA): TGTGCCAGCAGCCTAATAGCGGTCTCCTACAATGAGCAGTTCTTC. This codes for CASSLIAVSYNEQFF. The entire variable domain, with the rest obtained from reference TRBV11-2 and TRBJ2-1, is as follows: EAGVAQSPRYKIIEKRQSVAFWCNPISGHATLYWYQQILGQGPKLLIQFQNNGVVDDSQLPKDRFSAERLKGVDSTLKIQPAKLEDSAVYLCASSLIAVSYNEQFFGPGTRLTVL.

This clone has only one observation. V is TRBV30 and J is TRBJ2-7; 9 bases align to TRBD2. Germline lookup yields CDR1 GTSNPN and CDR2 SVGIG (reference sequence). The V gene end was trimmed by 3 bases and the J gene end by 3 bases; junction bases not matched to a gene: 9. CDR3 length equals 15 residues. Here the CDR3 DNA reads TGTGCCTGGAGCTTGGCGGGAGGGCTCGGCTACGAGCAGTACTTC. It specifies CAWSLAGGLGYEQYF.

The V gene is TRBV30, the J gene TRBJ2-1; 8 bases are a match to TRBD2. The germline gives CDR1 GTSNPN, CDR2 SVGIG (reference sequence). J lost 9 bases, V lost 2 bases, and 6 bases had no gene match. The CDR3 is made up of 13 amino acids. CDR3 sequence (DNA): TGTGCCTGGAGTTGGACTAGCACAGTTGAGCAGTTCTTC. This gives the protein CAWSWTSTVEQFF.

J is TRBJ2-7 and V is TRBV27; 10 bases agree with TRBD2. Trimming took 6 bases from V and 2 from J; bases not matched to a gene: 4. From germline, CDR1 is MNHEY and CDR2 SMNVEV (reference sequence). CDR3 length: 14 residues. The DNA for the CDR3 is TGTGCCAGCAGCCAGCGGGAGGGCCCCTACGAGCAGTACTTC. The encoded protein is CASSQREGPYEQYF.